The 32 T cell receptor beta chains below come from one sample, sequenced in a study of T-cell reconstitution after alpha-beta-depleted transplantation in children (dated by TCRdb to 2016 to 2018). What the treatment or condition label conveys for this sample: allogeneic hematopoietic cell transplantation with graft depleted of TCRalphabeta T cells and CD19 B cells. The library relied on PCR. TCRdb lists the instrument as Illumina HiSeq 2500. TCR library preparation used molecular barcoding, with unique molecular identifiers applied to normalize quantification of the TCRbeta repertoire. In TCRdb, the public reads were trimmed at Q25 with fastp and aligned with MiXCR, with productive beta chains retained. Every entry covers one CDR3 protein and lists the most common genes and DNA from its rows. Within this sample are approximately 630,000 distinct CDR3 sequences, with around 12% of them counted one time only. The ten largest clones take up 0.75% to 0.85% of the sample.

The input for sequencing was PBMCs, taken before TCRalphabeta/CD19-depleted stem cell transplant. These receptor sequences come from a girl under 10 years old with congenital amegakaryocytic thrombocytopenia, due to receive a stem cell transplant.

The rearrangement joins TRBV7-8 to TRBJ2-3, with D perhaps matching TRBD2 (5 bases). The CDR3 is made up of 14 amino acids. Per the germline V gene, CDR1 is SGHVS and CDR2 is FQNEAQ. Trimming shortened V by 4 bases and J by 8 bases, and 16 bases separated the two germline ends. As DNA, the CDR3 is TGTGCCAGCAGCTCGGATAGGGTACGGGGTACGCAGTATTTT. It specifies CASSSDRVRGTQYF. The full variable domain, with the rest looked up from reference TRBV7-8 and TRBJ2-3, is GAGVSQSPRYKVAKRGQDVALRCDPISGHVSLFWYQQALGQGPEFLTYFQNEAQLDKSGLPSDRFFAERPEGSVSTLKIQRTQQEDSAVYLCASSSDRVRGTQYFGPGTRLTVL.

This clonotype was counted at least ten times. V and J are TRBV7-6 and TRBJ2-3; D call uncertain. V was pared by 5 bases and J by 5 bases, with 14 bases between. The CDR3 covers 14 residues. Germline CDR1 SGHVS, CDR2 FNYEAQ. The CDR3, as DNA: TGTGCCAGCAGCGCGCTTATGGGTGGAGATACGCAGTATTTT. Protein sequence: CASSALMGGDTQYF.

CDR3 protein: CASSQGTSEDNEQFF. The DNA for the CDR3 is TGTGCCAGCAGCCAAGGGACTAGCGAGGACAATGAGCAGTTCTTC. The chain uses TRBV7-9 and TRBJ2-1; 10 nucleotides match TRBD2. The CDR3 extends over 15 amino acids. Germline lookup yields CDR1 SEHNR and CDR2 FQNEAQ (reference sequence). Trimming removed 5 bases from V and 5 bases from J; junction bases left unmatched: 6.

Turning to this clonotype: One junction end does not reproduce the germline sequence, and a read error may be involved. The chain employs TRBV27 and TRBJ2-3; 7 bases fit TRBD1. The germline gives CDR1 MNHEY, CDR2 SMNVEV (reference sequence). CDR3 length equals 15 residues. CDR3 sequence reads: CASSSSRQGTDTQYF. The DNA for the CDR3 is TGTGCCAGCAGTTCTTCCCGACAGGGAACAGATACGCAATATTTT.

This sequence joins TRBV7-9 and TRBJ2-3; D may be TRBD2 (6 bases). CDR3 length: 16 residues. Looked up from germline, CDR1 is SEHNR and CDR2 is FQNEAQ (reference sequence). Between the trimmed V and J ends, which lost 5 bases and 4 bases, there was a span of 19 bases. Here the CDR3 DNA reads TGTGCCAGCAGCCACCTTTCGACTAGTTTCTCAGATACGCAGTATTTT. It is translated as CASSHLSTSFSDTQYF. The complete variable domain, with remaining parts taken from reference TRBV7-9 and TRBJ2-3, reads DTGVSQNPRHKITKRGQNVTFRCDPISEHNRLYWYRQTLGQGPEFLTYFQNEAQLEKSRLLSDRFSAERPKGSFSTLEIQRTEQGDSAMYLCASSHLSTSFSDTQYFGPGTRLTVL.

This clonotype was observed at least ten times. The rearrangement links TRBV20-1 to TRBJ2-7, with TRBD2 as a possible D gene (5 bases). CDR1 and CDR2 (germline): DFQATT, SNEGSKA (reference sequence). The CDR3 has 16 residues. V gave up 6 bases and J gave up 3 bases, with 24 bases separating them. The DNA of the CDR3 is TGCAGTGCCACCTCCCTTGAGGGTCTTGGATTCTACGAGCAGTACTTC. As protein: CSATSLEGLGFYEQYF.

This clonotype was detected only a few times. This may stem from a read error, because a much larger clone lies one nucleotide away. The chain joins TRBV5-1 to TRBJ2-5; TRBD1 matches 7 bases. With 0 bases clipped from V and 7 bases from J, the junction kept 0 bases outside the gene matches. From germline, CDR1 is SGHRS and CDR2 YFSETQ. The CDR3 spans 12 residues. The CDR3 loop is CASSLEGATQYF. The CDR3 DNA sequence: TGCGCCAGCAGCTTGGAGGGGGCGACCCAGTACTTC.

This clonotype has at least ten counts. The J gene is TRBJ2-7, the V gene TRBV10-3, with TRBD1 identical over 10 bases. The germline CDR1 and CDR2 sequences are ENHRY and SYGVKD. CDR3 length: 14 amino acids. Losses at the gene ends were 7 bases for V and 5 bases for J; bases not matched to a gene: 8. CDR3 bases: TGTGCCATCATGCCGGGACAGGGGATGAACGAGCAGTACTTC. Translating it yields CAIMPGQGMNEQYF.

In DNA, the CDR3 is TGCGCCAGCAGCTCATACCTAGTTCTCGCTAGCGGAGCCTCCTACGAGCAGTACTTC. This codes for CASSSYLVLASGASYEQYF. J is TRBJ2-7 and V is TRBV5-1; 7 nucleotides line up with TRBD2. With V trimmed by 3 bases and J by 0 bases, 18 bases remained unmatched. The length of the CDR3 is 19 residues. The germline CDR1 and CDR2 sequences are SGHRS and YFSETQ.

This chain uses TRBV20-1 with TRBJ2-1; no reliable D call. The CDR3 covers 11 residues. Trimming cost V 7 bases and J 5 bases, with 9 bases left between them. The germline V gene encodes CDR1 DFQATT and CDR2 SNEGSKA (reference sequence). The CDR3 DNA reads as TGCAGTGGGGGTCCGGACAATGAGCAGTTCTTC. It encodes CSGGPDNEQFF.

This clonotype was counted a few times. V is TRBV7-9 and J is TRBJ2-7; no clear D. With 5 bases removed from V and 0 bases from J, the gap between germline ends came to 11 bases. In germline, CDR1 is SEHNR, CDR2 FQNEAQ (reference sequence). This CDR3 contains 14 residues. CDR3 bases: TGTGCCAGCAGCCCCTCCGGTCCCTCCTACGAGCAGTACTTC. Amino acid sequence: CASSPSGPSYEQYF.

This clonotype showed up many times. This chain joins TRBV27 and TRBJ2-1; 10 bases are a match to TRBD2. The V gene's germline CDR1 is MNHEY and CDR2 SMNVEV (reference sequence). CDR3 length: 14 residues. V was clipped by 5 bases and J by 8 bases; unmatched bases: 6. The CDR3 sequence is CASSRLAGSDEQFF. Written as DNA, the CDR3 is TGTGCCAGCAGTCGACTAGCGGGTAGCGATGAGCAGTTCTTC.

This clonotype was detected ten times or more. The chain has TRBV2 and TRBJ2-2; 9 bases fit TRBD2. Looked up from germline, CDR1 is SNHLY and CDR2 is FYNNEI. CDR3 length: 14 residues. V trimming: 6 bases; J trimming: 6 bases; junction bases outside the gene matches: 5. The DNA of the CDR3 is TGTGCCAGCAGGCCAGCGGGAGGACCCGGGGAGCTGTTTTTT. It is translated as CASRPAGGPGELFF.

This clonotype was seen ten or more times. V and J are TRBV12-3 or TRBV12-4 and TRBJ1-5, with unresolved D. V was pared by 6 bases and J by 1 base, with 10 bases between. The CDR3 has 14 amino acids. As DNA, the CDR3 is TGTGCCAGCAGCCCCCACATAAGCAATCAGCCCCAGCATTTT. Residues: CASSPHISNQPQHF.

There are many counts of this clonotype. This chain joins TRBV6-1 and TRBJ2-2, with 10 bases that match TRBD2. Looked up from germline, CDR1 is MNHNS and CDR2 is SASEGT. V shed 2 bases and J 6 bases; nucleotides not matched to a gene: 6. The CDR3 extends over 16 amino acids. CDR3 bases: TGTGCCAGCAGTGAACAGCCTAGCGGGAGATCCGGGGAGCTGTTTTTT. Its protein is CASSEQPSGRSGELFF.

This clonotype has ten or more counts. V gene TRBV5-1 combines with J gene TRBJ2-5; D unclear. The CDR3 loop spans 13 amino acids. V was clipped by 2 bases and J by 3 bases, with 8 bases between them. Germline V gives CDR1 SGHRS, CDR2 YFSETQ. The CDR3 spells CASSLIGKETQYF. The CDR3 DNA is TGCGCCAGCAGCTTAATTGGGAAAGAGACCCAGTACTTC.

This clonotype was observed a few times. The chain carries TRBV5-1 and TRBJ1-1; D is possibly TRBD1 (6 bases). The ends were cut back, 0 bases at V and 6 bases at J, with 18 bases in the middle. Germline assignment: CDR1 SGHRS and CDR2 YFSETQ. The CDR3 sequence is 16 residues long. Here the CDR3 DNA reads TGCGCCAGCAGCTTGGCCGAAGCAGGGGAACCTTCTGAAGCTTTCTTT. It codes for CASSLAEAGEPSEAFF.

This rearrangement joins TRBV29-1 to TRBJ2-5, with 9 bases matching TRBD2. This CDR3 is built from 15 residues. CDR1 is SQVTM, CDR2 ANQGSEA, per germline. Losses at the gene ends were 3 bases for V and 5 bases for J; bases not matched to a gene: 10. CDR3 sequence (DNA): TGCAGCGTTGATTTTGCGGGAGGGTTGCCGGAGACCCAGTACTTC. As protein: CSVDFAGGLPETQYF.

As regards this clonotype: A much larger clone lies a single base off, so this may be a read error. The chain employs TRBV20-1 and TRBJ2-7; 10 nucleotides line up with TRBD2. The CDR3 has 13 amino acids. The V gene end was trimmed by 5 bases and the J gene end by 5 bases; junction bases not matched to a gene: 6. Germline lookup yields CDR1 DFQATT and CDR2 SNEGSKA (reference sequence). CDR3 sequence reads: CSAAELAGNEQYF. CDR3 nucleotide sequence: TGCAGTGCTGCGGAACTAGCGGGGAACGAGCAGTACTTC.

This clonotype was recorded many times. CDR3 sequence reads: CASSWERPDTQYF. CDR3 bases: TGCGCCAGCAGCTGGGAGCGGCCAGATACGCAGTATTTT. The V call is TRBV5-1, the J call TRBJ2-3; possibly TRBD2 for D (5 bases). The germline V gene encodes CDR1 SGHRS and CDR2 YFSETQ. The CDR3 length is 13 residues. The V and J ends lost 3 bases and 4 bases respectively, with 9 bases between them. Full variable domain (rest looked up from reference TRBV5-1 and TRBJ2-3): KAGVTQTPRYLIKTRGQQVTLSCSPISGHRSVSWYQQTPGQGLQFLFEYFSETQRNKGNFPGRFSGRQFSNSRSEMNVSTLELGDSALYLCASSWERPDTQYFGPGTRLTVL.

The chain employs TRBV6-1 and TRBJ2-2, with D possibly matching TRBD1 (6 bases). Per the germline V gene, CDR1 is MNHNS and CDR2 is SASEGT. V lost 6 bases and J lost 6, with 17 bases in between. The CDR3 runs 15 residues. In DNA, the CDR3 is TGTGCCAGCAGCAGGGGTAGTACGTGGGCCGGGGAGCTGTTTTTT. Its translation: CASSRGSTWAGELFF.

This clonotype was counted between two and nine times. This chain joins TRBV28 and TRBJ2-3, with TRBD2 matching over 7 bases. V shed 2 bases and J 13 bases; nucleotides not matched to a gene: 9. The CDR3 is made up of 13 amino acids. Germline V gives CDR1 MDHEN, CDR2 SYDVKM. CDR3 loop: CASSLNLGTNEYF. The CDR3 DNA sequence: TGTGCCAGCAGTTTAAACCTCGGGACTAATGAGTATTTT.

This sequence joins TRBV18 and TRBJ1-3; D remains ambiguous. The ends were cut back, 10 bases at V and 3 bases at J, with 13 bases in the middle. Germline lookup yields CDR1 KGHSH and CDR2 LQKENI. The CDR3 runs to 13 residues. The CDR3 loop is CATLPVVGNTIYF. In nucleotides, the CDR3 is TGTGCCACCCTTCCGGTGGTTGGAAACACCATATATTTT.

The CDR3 reads CASSQEIRTEAFF. The CDR3 nucleotides are TGTGCCAGCAGCCAAGAGATCCGAACTGAAGCTTTCTTT. The V and J genes are TRBV14 and TRBJ1-1, with D unresolved. The CDR3 runs 13 residues. Germline values: CDR1 SGHDN, CDR2 FVKESK. The V gene lost 0 bases and the J gene lost 5 bases, with 7 bases spanning the gap.

The chain joins TRBV12-2 to TRBJ2-1; TRBD2, the D gene given by the table, was not confirmed from the DNA. TRBV12-2 is a pseudogene locus. The CDR3 is made up of 16 amino acids. The CDR3 region is CASRSFMSSGDNEQFF. The CDR3 DNA follows: TGTGCAAGTCGTAGCTTTATGTCTAGCGGTGACAATGAGCAGTTCTTC.

In its sample, this clonotype was seen a few times. V usage is TRBV28 and J usage is TRBJ2-5, with D possibly TRBD2 on 7 matching bases. The germline V gene has CDR1 MDHEN and CDR2 SYDVKM. The CDR3 runs 22 residues. The ends were cut back, 4 bases at V and 6 bases at J, with 39 bases in the middle. CDR3 amino acids: CASSSRPRSRGASGGETQTQYF. The CDR3 DNA follows: TGTGCCAGCAGTTCGAGGCCTCGATCACGGGGGGCTAGCGGCGGAGAGACCCAGACCCAGTACTTC.

This clonotype has a count of ten or more. The V and J genes are TRBV4-1 and TRBJ1-5, with D perhaps matching TRBD1 (5 bases). CDR1 is MGHRA and CDR2 is YSYEKL in the germline V gene. V was pared by 3 bases and J by 9 bases, with 15 bases between. This CDR3 contains 14 residues. The chain's CDR3 is CASSQGTDLRPQHF. CDR3 nucleotides: TGCGCCAGCAGCCAGGGGACCGACTTGCGGCCCCAGCATTTT.

The chain employs TRBV28 and TRBJ2-5, with 10 bases identical to TRBD2. Germline loops: CDR1 MDHEN, CDR2 SYDVKM. With V trimmed by 3 bases and J by 0 bases, 7 bases remained unmatched. This CDR3 region has 17 residues. CDR3 sequence: CASSFFGTSDNQETQYF. For the CDR3, the DNA is TGTGCCAGCAGTTTTTTCGGGACTAGCGACAACCAAGAGACCCAGTACTTC.

The rearrangement links TRBV7-2 to TRBJ2-5; D unresolved. V shed 6 bases and J shed 4 bases, with 9 bases lying between them. The CDR3 runs 12 residues. Germline loops: CDR1 SGHTA, CDR2 FQGNSA. The chain's CDR3 is CASSIVGETQYF. CDR3 DNA sequence: TGTGCCAGCAGTATAGTCGGAGAGACCCAGTACTTC.

J is TRBJ2-1 and V is TRBV11-2, with D possibly matching TRBD2 (6 bases). Trimming cost V 1 base and J 7 bases, with 23 bases left between them. From germline, CDR1 is SGHAT and CDR2 FQNNGV. The CDR3 has 18 residues. The CDR3: CASSLVPLARDKMNEQFF. CDR3 bases: TGTGCCAGCAGCTTAGTTCCCCTAGCGAGGGATAAGATGAATGAGCAGTTCTTC.

This clonotype turned up a few times. This chain joins TRBV12-3 or TRBV12-4 and TRBJ2-1, with a weak D call TRBD2 (6 bases). Between the trimmed V and J ends, which lost 3 bases and 9 bases, there was a span of 12 bases. The CDR3 runs to 13 residues. The CDR3 protein is CASSFSGESEQFF. The CDR3 bases are TGTGCCAGCAGTTTTTCGGGGGAGAGTGAGCAGTTCTTC.

This chain uses TRBV7-9 with TRBJ1-5, with unresolved D. This CDR3 spans 12 amino acids. CDR1 and CDR2 from the germline V gene are SEHNR and FQNEAQ (reference sequence). Trimming stripped 5 bases from V and 7 bases from J, with 9 bases between. The CDR3 region has the DNA TGTGCCAGCAGCCATCCGGGGCAGCCCCAGCATTTT. This translates into CASSHPGQPQHF.